These 26 T cell receptor beta chains were sequenced from one sample in a study of cytomegalovirus exposure and HLA in healthy donors. With 60 Vbeta and 13 Jbeta primers, the PCR was carried out. The table came from immunoSEQ multiplex PCR; TCRdb's copy has only in-frame clones and leaves some out. This repertoire shows more than 150,000 clones, approximately 83% found once; its top ten account for roughly 1.5%. Sequenced input: PBMCs. The receptors originated from a woman between 18 and 29 years old in good health and CMV-seronegative.

The chain uses TRBV28 and TRBJ2-1; D is perhaps TRBD2 (5 bases). This CDR3 spans 17 amino acids. V lost 6 bases and J lost 0, with 18 bases in between. The germline CDR1 and CDR2 sequences are MDHEN and SYDVKM. In DNA form, the CDR3 reads TGTGCCAGCAGCCCGGGCGGGTGGTCGGGCTCCTACAATGAGCAGTTCTTC. It encodes CASSPGGWSGSYNEQFF.

This chain joins TRBV18 and TRBJ1-1, with 7 bases fitting TRBD1. The CDR3 extends over 15 amino acids. The trim removed 3 bases at V and 1 base at J, leaving 5 bases unmatched. Looked up from germline, CDR1 is KGHSH and CDR2 is LQKENI. This CDR3 reads CASSPRGQSNTEAFF. For the CDR3, the DNA is TGTGCCAGCTCACCCCGGGGACAGTCGAACACTGAAGCTTTCTTT.

The chain combines TRBV18 with TRBJ2-5; 11 nucleotides match TRBD2. This CDR3 contains 16 residues. V was pared by 6 bases and J by 4 bases, with 10 bases of the junction left unmatched. The germline CDR1 and CDR2 sequences are KGHSH and LQKENI. The CDR3 sequence is CASSQAKLAGVETQYF. CDR3 nucleotides: TGTGCCAGCTCCCAAGCGAAACTAGCGGGGGTAGAGACCCAGTACTTC.

The V gene is TRBV9, the J gene TRBJ2-5; TRBD1 agrees at 9 bases. The DNA matches TRBJ2-7 better at its end, which makes the J call doubtful. This CDR3 comprises 14 residues. Germline values: CDR1 SGDLS, CDR2 YYNGEE. DNA of the CDR3: TGTGCCAGCAGCGTCGGGACAGGGATATACGAGCAGTACTTC. Its translation: CASSVGTGIYEQYF.

This chain joins TRBV14 and TRBJ2-5; 7 bases agree with TRBD1. The V gene's germline CDR1 is SGHDN and CDR2 FVKESK. The CDR3 runs 15 residues. Unmatched junction bases numbered 7, after V lost 4 bases and J lost 2 bases. The CDR3 DNA sequence: TGTGCCAGCAGCCCGGGACAGAGGGCACAAGAGACCCAGTACTTC. Protein product: CASSPGQRAQETQYF.

The chain couples TRBV5-1 to TRBJ2-1, with TRBD2 identical over 13 bases. Trimming at V came to 4 bases and at J to 0 bases, leaving 7 bases not matched to a gene. The CDR3 spans 18 residues. The germline V gene encodes CDR1 SGHRS and CDR2 YFSETQ. The CDR3 region is CASSTGLAGAISYNEQFF. CDR3 bases: TGCGCCAGCAGCACCGGACTAGCGGGAGCGATCTCCTACAATGAGCAGTTCTTC.

The V gene is TRBV16, the J gene TRBJ1-1; tentatively, D is TRBD1 (5 bases). The CDR3 runs to 14 residues. Trimming left V 2 bases short and J 5 bases short, with 12 bases between. Germline V gene sequence: CDR1 KGHSY, CDR2 FQNENV. DNA of the CDR3: TGTGCCAGCAGCCAAGCAGGGTTAAGTACTGAAGCTTTCTTT. Translation: CASSQAGLSTEAFF.

This chain links TRBV11-2 with TRBJ2-5, with a possible D match to TRBD1 (5 bases). The CDR3 runs to 15 residues. V was shortened by 0 bases and J by 3 bases, with 11 bases between the two germline ends. In germline, CDR1 is SGHAT, CDR2 FQNNGV. CDR3 loop: CASSLEGVGEETQYF. DNA of the CDR3: TGTGCCAGCAGCTTAGAAGGGGTTGGGGAAGAGACCCAGTACTTC.

A word on this clone: A read error may produce the germline difference seen at one junction end. This chain links TRBV7-8 with TRBJ2-7; a possible D gene is TRBD1 (6 bases). Germline CDR1 and CDR2: SGHVS and FQNEAQ. CDR3 size: 13 residues. The CDR3 bases are TGTGCCAGCAGCTTAGTGACGAGACAGGACGTCTTCTTC. The encoded protein is CASSLVTRQDVFF. Full variable domain (missing parts from reference TRBV7-8 and TRBJ2-7): GAGVSQSPRYKVAKRGQDVALRCDPISGHVSLFWYQQALGQGPEFLTYFQNEAQLDKSGLPSDRFFAERPEGSVSTLKIQRTQQEDSAVYLCASSLVTRQDVFFGPGTRLTVT.

The V gene is TRBV28, the J gene TRBJ1-1, with 7 bases aligning to TRBD1. The V gene's germline CDR1 is MDHEN and CDR2 SYDVKM. The CDR3 is 13 residues long. The V segment lost 6 bases and the J segment 4 bases; nucleotides outside the gene matches: 5. CDR3: CASRVAGGTEAFF. The CDR3 nucleotides are TGTGCCAGCAGAGTCGCAGGGGGCACTGAAGCTTTCTTT.

This chain links TRBV6-1 with TRBJ1-5, with unresolved D. V was trimmed by 7 bases and J by 6 bases, leaving 13 bases between them. The V gene's germline CDR1 is MNHNS and CDR2 SASEGT. The CDR3 covers 13 residues. CDR3 sequence (DNA): TGTGCCAGCAAGTATGGCGGCCCTCAGCCCCAGCATTTT. Amino acid sequence: CASKYGGPQPQHF.

This clone has a single count. The V gene is TRBV9, the J gene TRBJ2-7, with 14 bases fitting TRBD2. The CDR3 has 16 amino acids. CDR1 and CDR2 from the germline V gene are SGDLS and YYNGEE. The J segment lost 4 bases and the V segment lost 4 bases, leaving 7 bases of the junction unmatched. CDR3 in DNA: TGTGCCAGCAGCCCTCGGACTAGCGGGGGGCGGTACGAGCAGTACTTC. This translates into CASSPRTSGGRYEQYF.

The V call is TRBV19, the J call TRBJ2-6; D perhaps matches TRBD2 (6 bases). Germline CDR1 is LNHDA and CDR2 is SQIVND (reference sequence). The CDR3 totals 15 residues. V was clipped by 5 bases and J by 0 bases, with 8 bases between them. The CDR3 sequence is CASSFGGSGANVLTF. The CDR3 DNA follows: TGTGCCAGTAGTTTCGGGGGCTCTGGGGCCAACGTCCTGACTTTC.

V gene TRBV29-1 combines with J gene TRBJ1-2, with D possibly matching TRBD1 (5 bases). With 2 bases removed from V and 2 bases from J, the gap between germline ends came to 12 bases. Germline V CDR1 and CDR2: SQVTM, ANQGSEA. This CDR3 comprises 14 residues. This CDR3 reads CSVELETANYGYTF. CDR3 bases: TGCAGCGTTGAACTCGAGACAGCAAACTATGGCTACACCTTC.

The chain employs TRBV28 and TRBJ1-5; 7 bases map to TRBD1. CDR3 length equals 15 residues. V dropped 6 bases and J dropped 5; count of bases not matched to a gene: 10. Germline V lookup: CDR1 MDHEN, CDR2 SYDVKM. Here the CDR3 reads CASSWAPGGYQPQHF. CDR3 in DNA: TGTGCCAGCAGCTGGGCCCCAGGGGGTTATCAGCCCCAGCATTTT. Together with reference TRBV28 and TRBJ1-5, the CDR3 gives the full variable domain: DVKVTQSSRYLVKRTGEKVFLECVQDMDHENMFWYRQDPGLGLRLIYFSYDVKMKEKGDIPEGYSVSREKKERFSLILESASTNQTSMYLCASSWAPGGYQPQHFGDGTRLSIL.

The V gene is TRBV4-1, the J gene TRBJ2-1; 11 bases are shared with TRBD1. The CDR3 is made up of 14 amino acids. V was clipped by 1 base and J by 8 bases; unmatched bases: 1. Germline CDR1 is MGHRA and CDR2 is YSYEKL. The DNA for the CDR3 is TGCGCCAGCAGCCAAGGGACAGGGGGCTATGAGCAGTTCTTC. This gives the protein CASSQGTGGYEQFF.

This clone has just one count. V is TRBV6-5 and J is TRBJ1-2, with D hard to call. Germline V gene lookup returns CDR1 MNHEY and CDR2 SVGAGI. Between the trimmed V and J ends, which lost 4 bases and 5 bases, there was a span of 8 bases. This CDR3 has 12 residues. The CDR3: CASSFEGYGYTF. CDR3 nucleotide sequence: TGTGCCAGCAGTTTCGAGGGTTATGGCTACACCTTC.

This sequence joins TRBV28 and TRBJ1-6; 7 nucleotides line up with TRBD1. CDR1 is MDHEN, CDR2 SYDVKM, per germline. The CDR3 length is 17 residues. Trimming took 6 bases from V and 0 from J; bases not matched to a gene: 8. CDR3 amino acids: CASSPIQGSSYNSPLHF. CDR3 DNA: TGTGCCAGCAGCCCGATACAGGGGAGCTCCTATAATTCACCCCTCCACTTT.

This clone was found once. The J gene is TRBJ2-5, the V gene TRBV7-6; 10 bases are a match to TRBD1. V was clipped by 1 base and J by 0 bases; unmatched bases: 5. In germline, CDR1 is SGHVS, CDR2 FNYEAQ. The CDR3 runs to 17 residues. CDR3 region: CASSLDADRGYQETQYF. CDR3 nucleotides: TGTGCCAGCAGCTTAGATGCGGACAGGGGGTACCAAGAGACCCAGTACTTC.

V gene TRBV4-1 combines with J gene TRBJ1-1; TRBD1 matches at 9 bases. The CDR3 runs 20 residues. The germline gives CDR1 MGHRA, CDR2 YSYEKL. V gave up 0 bases and J gave up 3 bases; unmatched junction bases: 17. Here the CDR3 DNA reads TGCGCCAGCAGCCAAGATTTTTTCCCGACAGGGGGAAGTGAGGACACTGAAGCTTTCTTT. It is translated as CASSQDFFPTGGSEDTEAFF.

The chain joins TRBV5-4 to TRBJ1-1; no firm D call. CDR1 is SGHNT and CDR2 is YYREEE in the germline V gene (reference sequence). The V end was cut by 4 bases, the J end by 7 bases, with 11 bases between. The length of the CDR3 is 12 residues. The CDR3 nucleotides read TGTGCCAGCAGCCAAATAGAGGGTGAAGCTTTCTTT. It codes for CASSQIEGEAFF.

This rearrangement joins TRBV19 to TRBJ1-1; 8 bases fit TRBD1. CDR3 length: 17 amino acids. The V segment lost 5 bases and the J segment 4 bases; nucleotides outside the gene matches: 15. Looked up from germline, CDR1 is LNHDA and CDR2 is SQIVND (reference sequence). The CDR3 DNA reads as TGTGCCAGTAGTGCCGGACAGGGCCGGGGACGGGGCACTGAAGCTTTCTTT. It codes for CASSAGQGRGRGTEAFF.

The CDR3 sequence is CASRGTREFF. CDR3 sequence (DNA): TGTGCCAGCAGGGGGACAAGGGAGTTCTTC. The chain joins TRBV2 to TRBJ2-1; weak D call: TRBD1 (6 bases). With 6 bases removed from V and 14 bases from J, the gap between germline ends came to 11 bases. The germline gives CDR1 SNHLY, CDR2 FYNNEI. The CDR3 is made up of 10 amino acids. The complete variable domain, with remaining parts taken from reference TRBV2 and TRBJ2-1, reads EPEVTQTPSHQVTQMGQEVILRCVPISNHLYFYWYRQILGQKVEFLVSFYNNEISEKSEIFDDQFSVERPDGSNFTLKIRSTKLEDSAMYFCASRGTREFFGPGTRLTVL.

CDR3 sequence reads: CASSIDLQGANYGYTF. CDR3 nucleotides: TGTGCCAGTAGTATAGATCTCCAGGGCGCTAACTATGGCTACACCTTC. The chain links TRBV19 to TRBJ1-2; D is perhaps TRBD1 (5 bases). CDR3 length: 16 amino acids. V lost 0 bases and J lost 0, with 11 bases in between. Germline V gene lookup returns CDR1 LNHDA and CDR2 SQIVND (reference sequence).

V is TRBV2 and J is TRBJ2-2; 10 nucleotides match TRBD2. V was pared by 10 bases and J by 0 bases, with 5 bases of the junction left unmatched. Germline CDR1 and CDR2: SNHLY and FYNNEI. The CDR3 has 15 amino acids. CDR3 nucleotide sequence: TGTGCCAACACAGCGGGGGGGCCGAACACCGGGGAGCTGTTTTTT. Amino acids: CANTAGGPNTGELFF.

The rearrangement joins TRBV2 to TRBJ1-5; D is uncertain. The germline V gene has CDR1 SNHLY and CDR2 FYNNEI. The CDR3 contains 15 residues. Trimming took off 7 bases at V and 1 base at J, with 14 bases between the two ends. This CDR3 reads CASKGGWLSNQPQHF. The CDR3 bases are TGTGCCAGCAAGGGAGGGTGGTTAAGCAATCAGCCCCAGCATTTT. The variable domain in full, completed from reference TRBV2 and TRBJ1-5, reads EPEVTQTPSHQVTQMGQEVILRCVPISNHLYFYWYRQILGQKVEFLVSFYNNEISEKSEIFDDQFSVERPDGSNFTLKIRSTKLEDSAMYFCASKGGWLSNQPQHFGDGTRLSIL.